The rows below give T cell receptor beta chains drawn from one sample of a study of post-analysis software for immune sequencing data. TCRdb re-called the PCR reads with MiXCR, one entry per CDR3 protein. The profile shows about 770,000 distinct CDR3 sequences, 46% of them singletons. Sequencing input: blood. Receptor source: a girl aged 10 to 17 with multiple sclerosis. Both conserved end residues are part of each CDR3. A D gene is named only where the DNA matches it firmly. Clone size, where shown, is once, few, many, or a class for clones that have expanded.

v_gene: TRBV3-1
j_gene: TRBJ2-5
abundance: NA
d_gene: NA
CDR3nt: TGTGCCAGCAGCCAAGCGAGGATTAGCAGAGAGACCCAGTACTTC
CDR3aa: CASSQARISRETQYF

v_gene: TRBV10-2
j_gene: TRBJ2-1
abundance: NA
d_gene: NA
CDR3nt: TGCGCCAGCAGTGAGTCGGGACAAGAGCAGTTCTTC
CDR3aa: CASSESGQEQFF

v_gene: TRBV3-1
j_gene: TRBJ1-1
abundance: NA
d_gene: NA
CDR3nt: TGTGCCAGCAGCCAACGTGGGACTGAAGCTTTCTTT
CDR3aa: CASSQRGTEAFF

v_gene: TRBV12-3/TRBV12-4
j_gene: TRBJ2-6
abundance: NA
d_gene: NA
CDR3nt: TGTGCCAGCAGCTCAGGTGGGGCCAACGTCCTGACTTTC
CDR3aa: CASSSGGANVLTF

v_gene: TRBV15
j_gene: TRBJ2-5
abundance: few
d_gene: NA
CDR3nt: TGTGCCACCAGCAGAGGAGTAGAGACCCAGTACTTC
CDR3aa: CATSRGVETQYF

v_gene: TRBV6-1
j_gene: TRBJ2-7
abundance: few
d_gene: NA
CDR3nt: TGTGCCAGCAGTGAGGTAGGAGGAGGCGAGCAGTACTTC
CDR3aa: CASSEVGGGEQYF

v_gene: TRBV15
j_gene: TRBJ2-4
abundance: few
d_gene: NA
CDR3nt: TGTGCCACCAGCAGGACTGAGCGAAAGCAAAACATTCAGTACTTC
CDR3aa: CATSRTERKQNIQYF

v_gene: TRBV4-3
j_gene: TRBJ2-3
abundance: many
d_gene: NA
CDR3nt: TGCGCCAGCAGCCAAGGCCCAATTCGCACAGATACGCAGTATTTT
CDR3aa: CASSQGPIRTDTQYF

v_gene: TRBV15
j_gene: TRBJ2-1
abundance: NA
d_gene: NA
CDR3nt: TGTGCCACCAGCAGTACCAAGGATGGGACATTCTCCTACAATGAGCAGTTCTTC
CDR3aa: CATSSTKDGTFSYNEQFF

v_gene: TRBV28
j_gene: TRBJ2-3
abundance: few
d_gene: NA
CDR3nt: TGTGCCAGCAGTTTAAGGGCGATAGGTACGCAGTATTTT
CDR3aa: CASSLRAIGTQYF

v_gene: TRBV7-2
j_gene: TRBJ2-7
abundance: few
d_gene: TRBD1
CDR3nt: TGTGCCAGCAGCGTACTAAACCGGGACAGGGGAGGCGAGCAGTACTTC
CDR3aa: CASSVLNRDRGGEQYF

v_gene: TRBV20-1
j_gene: TRBJ2-3
abundance: NA
d_gene: TRBD2
CDR3nt: TGCAGTGCTAGAGCCTTCGGACTAGCGGGCCCAGATACGCAGTATTTT
CDR3aa: CSARAFGLAGPDTQYF

v_gene: TRBV6-4
j_gene: TRBJ2-1
abundance: NA
d_gene: NA
CDR3nt: TGTGCCAGCAGTGAAGGGCCGGGGAGGACTTTGCGGGTAAATGAGCAGTTCTTC
CDR3aa: CASSEGPGRTLRVNEQFF

v_gene: TRBV29-1
j_gene: TRBJ1-1
abundance: few
d_gene: TRBD1
CDR3nt: TGCAGCGTTAAACAGGGGGTGGGGACTGAAGCTTTCTTT
CDR3aa: CSVKQGVGTEAFF

v_gene: TRBV6-2/TRBV6-3
j_gene: TRBJ1-5
abundance: NA
d_gene: NA
CDR3nt: TGTGCCAGCACCCCAGGAATACAACAGCCCCAGCATTTT
CDR3aa: CASTPGIQQPQHF

v_gene: TRBV2
j_gene: TRBJ2-5
abundance: few
d_gene: NA
CDR3nt: TGTGCCAGCAGTGGCTCAGCGGGGACACAAGAGACCCAGTACTTC
CDR3aa: CASSGSAGTQETQYF

v_gene: TRBV5-8
j_gene: TRBJ2-7
abundance: NA
d_gene: TRBD2
CDR3nt: TGTGCCAGCAGACTGACTAGCGGGATTGCCGAGCAGTACTTC
CDR3aa: CASRLTSGIAEQYF

v_gene: TRBV28
j_gene: TRBJ2-6
abundance: NA
d_gene: NA
CDR3nt: TGTGCCAGCAGTTTGGGGCCGGGAGAGACCCTGTCTGGGGCCAACGTCCTGACTTTC
CDR3aa: CASSLGPGETLSGANVLTF

v_gene: TRBV7-9
j_gene: TRBJ2-7
abundance: NA
d_gene: NA
CDR3nt: TGTGCCAGCAGCTTACGGCAGGACCCCTACGAGCAGTACTTC
CDR3aa: CASSLRQDPYEQYF

v_gene: TRBV3-1
j_gene: TRBJ1-2
abundance: NA
d_gene: NA
CDR3nt: TGTGCCAGCAGCCCTGCGAGGAATGCGGGGGGCTACACCTTC
CDR3aa: CASSPARNAGGYTF

v_gene: TRBV20-1
j_gene: TRBJ2-7
abundance: few
d_gene: TRBD1
CDR3nt: TGCAGTGCACCTGGGGACAGGGCCTACGAGCAGTACTTC
CDR3aa: CSAPGDRAYEQYF

v_gene: TRBV27
j_gene: TRBJ2-1
abundance: few
d_gene: TRBD1
CDR3nt: TGTGCCAGCAGCGGGACAGTCTACAATGAGCAGTTCTTC
CDR3aa: CASSGTVYNEQFF

v_gene: TRBV12-3/TRBV12-4
j_gene: TRBJ2-7
abundance: NA
d_gene: NA
CDR3nt: TGTGCCAGCAGTGCAGGGGATATGGACGAGCAGTACTTC
CDR3aa: CASSAGDMDEQYF

v_gene: TRBV7-6
j_gene: TRBJ2-1
abundance: NA
d_gene: NA
CDR3nt: TGTGCCAGCAGCTTAGGGGTCCGGGACCCAAACAATGAGCAGTTCTTC
CDR3aa: CASSLGVRDPNNEQFF

v_gene: TRBV4-1
j_gene: TRBJ2-7
abundance: once
d_gene: NA
CDR3nt: TGCGCCAGCAGCTCTGGGGGTCCGGGGGATTACGAGCAGTACTTC
CDR3aa: CASSSGGPGDYEQYF

v_gene: TRBV15
j_gene: TRBJ2-7
abundance: few
d_gene: NA
CDR3nt: TGTGCCACCAGCAGGGCGGAAAAATACGAGCAGTACTTC
CDR3aa: CATSRAEKYEQYF

v_gene: TRBV7-2
j_gene: TRBJ2-2
abundance: once
d_gene: TRBD2
CDR3nt: TGTGCCAGCAGCTCCGGGACTAGCCCCGGGGAGCTGTTTTTT
CDR3aa: CASSSGTSPGELFF

v_gene: TRBV7-2
j_gene: TRBJ1-5
abundance: few
d_gene: NA
CDR3nt: TGTGCCAGCAGCTCCCCCGGGCTAAATCAGCCCCAGCATTTT
CDR3aa: CASSSPGLNQPQHF

v_gene: TRBV5-6
j_gene: TRBJ2-3
abundance: few
d_gene: NA
CDR3nt: TGTGCCAGCAGCTTGGAGATGCGGGAAGATACGCAGTATTTT
CDR3aa: CASSLEMREDTQYF

v_gene: TRBV12-3/TRBV12-4
j_gene: TRBJ2-1
abundance: few
d_gene: TRBD1
CDR3nt: TGTGCCAGCAGTTTAGGGGACAGGAACACCGGGGAGCTGTTCTTC
CDR3aa: CASSLGDRNTGELFF

v_gene: TRBV10-3
j_gene: TRBJ2-7
abundance: few
d_gene: TRBD2
CDR3nt: TGTGCCATCACCCGGGGGGACGAGCAGTACTTC
CDR3aa: CAITRGDEQYF

v_gene: TRBV7-3
j_gene: TRBJ2-3
abundance: NA
d_gene: NA
CDR3nt: TGTGCCAGCAGCTTAGGGATGTTAGAAGGGCTGGCAGATACGCAGTATTTT
CDR3aa: CASSLGMLEGLADTQYF

v_gene: TRBV4-3
j_gene: TRBJ2-1
abundance: NA
d_gene: TRBD2
CDR3nt: TGCGCCAGCAGCCAAGATGGGACTAGCGGGTTGTCCTACAATGAGCAGTTTTTC
CDR3aa: CASSQDGTSGLSYNEQFF

v_gene: TRBV28
j_gene: TRBJ2-7
abundance: NA
d_gene: NA
CDR3nt: TGTGCCAGCAACGGTCCTCTCACACACCTAACCGGCTCCTACGAGCAGTACTTC
CDR3aa: CASNGPLTHLTGSYEQYF

v_gene: TRBV25-1
j_gene: TRBJ1-4
abundance: NA
d_gene: NA
CDR3nt: TGTGCCAGCAGTGATGAGGACAGAGGGAAGAAACTGTTTTTT
CDR3aa: CASSDEDRGKKLFF

v_gene: TRBV5-6
j_gene: TRBJ2-7
abundance: NA
d_gene: NA
CDR3nt: TGTGCCAGCAGCGAGATGGGGAGAGCTCGCGAGCAGTACTTC
CDR3aa: CASSEMGRAREQYF

v_gene: TRBV12-3/TRBV12-4
j_gene: TRBJ1-5
abundance: few
d_gene: NA
CDR3nt: TGTGCCAGCAGTTTATTGGTGAGTGCTGAATTGCTCCGAACCAATCAGCCCCAGCATTTT
CDR3aa: CASSLLVSAELLRTNQPQHF

v_gene: TRBV11-2
j_gene: TRBJ2-1
abundance: many
d_gene: NA
CDR3nt: TGTGCCAGCAACCTGGGGGGCTATGAGCAGTTCTTC
CDR3aa: CASNLGGYEQFF

v_gene: TRBV5-1
j_gene: TRBJ2-1
abundance: many
d_gene: NA
CDR3nt: TGTGCCAGCAGTTTAAGTAGCGGCTACAATGAGCAGTTCTTC
CDR3aa: CASSLSSGYNEQFF

v_gene: TRBV24-1
j_gene: TRBJ2-7
abundance: NA
d_gene: TRBD1
CDR3nt: TGTGCCACCAGTGATTTACGGGACAGGGGAATCTCTCCGAGCTCCTACGAGCAGTACTTC
CDR3aa: CATSDLRDRGISPSSYEQYF

v_gene: TRBV12-3/TRBV12-4
j_gene: TRBJ1-5
abundance: NA
d_gene: NA
CDR3nt: TGTGCCAGCAGCATGAGGGGGAATAGCAATCAGCCCCAGCATTTT
CDR3aa: CASSMRGNSNQPQHF

v_gene: TRBV12-3/TRBV12-4
j_gene: TRBJ1-2
abundance: NA
d_gene: NA
CDR3nt: TGTGCCAGCAGACTGGGACCAGTCCGCGGCTACACCTTC
CDR3aa: CASRLGPVRGYTF

v_gene: TRBV6-5
j_gene: TRBJ2-7
abundance: NA
d_gene: TRBD2
CDR3nt: TGTGCCAGCAGTTCGGGACTAGCGGTCCGGGACGAGCAGTACTTC
CDR3aa: CASSSGLAVRDEQYF

v_gene: TRBV20-1
j_gene: TRBJ2-3
abundance: NA
d_gene: TRBD2
CDR3nt: TGCAGTGCGAGACTAGCGGGAGTAATAGATACGCAGTATTTT
CDR3aa: CSARLAGVIDTQYF

v_gene: TRBV2
j_gene: TRBJ1-1
abundance: NA
d_gene: TRBD1
CDR3nt: TGTGCCAGCAGTGCTGTCAGGGGGGGGACTGAAGCTTTCTTT
CDR3aa: CASSAVRGGTEAFF

v_gene: TRBV20-1
j_gene: TRBJ1-2
abundance: few
d_gene: NA
CDR3nt: TGCAGTGCTAGAGTCTTACAGGAACGCTACACCTTC
CDR3aa: CSARVLQERYTF

v_gene: TRBV24-1
j_gene: TRBJ1-2
abundance: NA
d_gene: NA
CDR3nt: TGTGCCACCAGTGATCGTAGGGAGGGGGAAAACTATGGCTACACCTTC
CDR3aa: CATSDRREGENYGYTF

v_gene: TRBV27
j_gene: TRBJ1-5
abundance: NA
d_gene: NA
CDR3nt: TGTGCCAGCAGTCAGGGACCTTATAGCAATCAGCCCCGGCATTTT
CDR3aa: CASSQGPYSNQPRHF

v_gene: TRBV6-2/TRBV6-3
j_gene: TRBJ2-1
abundance: NA
d_gene: TRBD2
CDR3nt: TGTGCCAGCAGTTACAGGGCTAGCGGGAGTTATAATGAGCAGTTCTTC
CDR3aa: CASSYRASGSYNEQFF

v_gene: TRBV29-1
j_gene: TRBJ2-7
abundance: few
d_gene: NA
CDR3nt: TGCAGCGTTGGCCTAGCGTCCGAGCAGTACTTC
CDR3aa: CSVGLASEQYF

v_gene: TRBV20-1
j_gene: TRBJ2-1
abundance: NA
d_gene: NA
CDR3nt: TGCAGTGCCCCCAGTCTAGGTAACGAGCAGTTCTTC
CDR3aa: CSAPSLGNEQFF

v_gene: TRBV5-1
j_gene: TRBJ2-3
abundance: few
d_gene: NA
CDR3nt: TGCGCCAGCAGCTTGGTGACCGAGGAAACAGATACGCAGTATTTT
CDR3aa: CASSLVTEETDTQYF

v_gene: TRBV20-1
j_gene: TRBJ1-1
abundance: NA
d_gene: NA
CDR3nt: TGCAGTGCTAGCATGCGGGCGATGAACACTGAAGCTTTCTTT
CDR3aa: CSASMRAMNTEAFF